The 31 T cell receptor beta chains below all came from one sample that was sequenced in a study of T cell responses to AZD1222 COVID-19 vaccine. Assay used: immunoSEQ multiplex PCR; TCRdb lists only in-frame clones, some missing. Among 85,000 to 130,000 clones listed, 90% were seen once. Sequenced here: peripheral blood, sampled 28 days after the second AZD1222 dose. The source of these receptors is an adult who received the AZD1222 COVID-19 vaccine.

The DNA for the CDR3 is TGTGCCAGCAGCCGCGACACCAGCTCTGGAAACACCATATATTTT. This gives the protein CASSRDTSSGNTIYF. The rearrangement joins TRBV5-6 to TRBJ1-3; D is undetermined. Trimming cost V 4 bases and J 0 bases, with 11 bases left between them. Per germline, CDR1 SGHDT and CDR2 YYEEEE. The CDR3 sequence is 15 residues long.

The J gene is TRBJ1-5, the V gene TRBV27, with 7 nucleotides matching TRBD1. The CDR3 loop spans 17 amino acids. Trimming at V came to 5 bases and at J to 1 base, leaving 11 bases not matched to a gene. The V gene's germline CDR1 is MNHEY and CDR2 SMNVEV (reference sequence). CDR3 protein: CASSPREGALSNQPQHF. Here the CDR3 DNA reads TGTGCCAGCAGTCCCCGAGAGGGGGCATTAAGCAATCAGCCCCAGCATTTT.

This clone was observed a single time. CDR3 amino acids: CASRPAGTDTQYF. In DNA, the CDR3 is TGTGCCAGCCGGCCGGCAGGGACAGATACGCAGTATTTT. The chain employs TRBV12-3 or TRBV12-4 and TRBJ2-3; possibly TRBD1 for D (5 bases). The CDR3 covers 13 residues. The ends were cut back, 8 bases at V and 3 bases at J, with 12 bases in the middle.

This chain uses TRBV7-9 with TRBJ1-1; D unresolved. The CDR3 sequence is 12 residues long. Per the germline V gene, CDR1 is SEHNR and CDR2 is FQNEAQ (reference sequence). V gave up 6 bases and J gave up 6 bases, with 11 bases separating them. CDR3 bases: TGTGCCAGCAGGCCTGGGTGGGCTGAAGCTTTCTTT. Translated: CASRPGWAEAFF.

The chain recombines TRBV3-1 (or the pseudogene TRBV3-2) with TRBJ1-5, with D possibly being TRBD1 (5 bases). Trimming took off 0 bases at V and 2 bases at J, with 11 bases between the two ends. CDR3 length equals 16 residues. The germline V gene has CDR1 LGHDT and CDR2 YNNKEL (reference sequence). CDR3: CASSQDGGGGNQPQHF. CDR3 bases: TGTGCCAGCAGCCAAGATGGGGGGGGTGGCAATCAGCCCCAGCATTTT.

With regard to this clone: Other nucleotide sequences in the sample specify the same CDR3. The V gene is TRBV3-1 (or the pseudogene TRBV3-2), the J gene TRBJ1-2; possibly TRBD1 for D (5 bases). The CDR3 is made up of 15 amino acids. The germline CDR1 and CDR2 sequences are LGHDT and YNNKEL (reference sequence). V lost 1 base and J lost 2, with 11 bases in between. CDR3 sequence (DNA): TGTGCCAGCAGCCAAGGAACGGGGCTAAACTATGGCTACACCTTC. It translates to CASSQGTGLNYGYTF.

The chain couples TRBV30 to TRBJ2-7; D possibly matches TRBD1 or TRBD2 (5 bases each). The CDR3 consists of 12 residues. Between the trimmed V and J ends, which lost 3 bases and 2 bases, there was a span of 8 bases. Germline CDR1 reads GTSNPN; CDR2 reads SVGIG (reference sequence). This chain's CDR3 is CAWRRDAYEQYF. DNA of the CDR3: TGTGCCTGGAGGAGGGACGCCTACGAGCAGTACTTC.

This clone was observed once. The rearrangement uses TRBV3-1 (or the pseudogene TRBV3-2) and TRBJ2-1; TRBD1 agrees at 8 bases. The CDR3 is 16 residues long. The J segment lost 7 bases and the V segment lost 5 bases, leaving 13 bases of the junction unmatched. In germline, CDR1 is LGHDT, CDR2 YNNKEL (reference sequence). CDR3 in DNA: TGTGCCAGCAGCAGGAGTTACAGGGGGGAGATAAATGAGCAGTTCTTC. Encoded protein: CASSRSYRGEINEQFF.

The chain joins TRBV6-5 to TRBJ1-1, with D possibly being TRBD1 (5 bases). CDR3 length equals 14 residues. CDR1 and CDR2 (germline): MNHEY, SVGAGI. Trimming cost V 6 bases and J 3 bases, with 14 bases left between them. The CDR3 region is CASRAWGDHTEAFF. CDR3 DNA: TGTGCCAGCAGGGCTTGGGGCGATCACACTGAAGCTTTCTTT.

The CDR3 bases are TGTGCCAGCAGCTTCGACAGCCGCACAGATACGCAGTATTTT. Translated: CASSFDSRTDTQYF. The V gene is TRBV6-5, the J gene TRBJ2-3; D is perhaps TRBD1 (5 bases). This CDR3 comprises 14 residues. Germline CDR1 is MNHEY and CDR2 is SVGAGI. V was trimmed by 6 bases and J by 1 base, leaving 11 bases between them.

In this sample, this clone turned up once. This chain joins TRBV30 and TRBJ1-6, with TRBD1 matching 10 bases. The CDR3 contains 19 residues. V trimming: 4 bases; J trimming: 1 base; junction bases outside the gene matches: 13. Germline V lookup: CDR1 GTSNPN, CDR2 SVGIG (reference sequence). The CDR3: CAWKDPGQGTRSYNSPLHF. The CDR3, as DNA: TGTGCCTGGAAGGACCCGGGACAGGGGACGAGATCCTATAATTCACCCCTCCACTTT.

This sequence joins TRBV7-9 and TRBJ2-7, with 7 bases lining up with TRBD2. Germline lookup yields CDR1 SEHNR and CDR2 FQNEAQ (reference sequence). The CDR3 is 15 residues long. Losses at the gene ends were 0 bases for V and 5 bases for J; bases not matched to a gene: 7. The DNA of the CDR3 is TGTGCCAGCAGCTTAGCAGCGGGGACTTTAAACGAGCAGTACTTC. Translating gives CASSLAAGTLNEQYF.

The chain is built from TRBV18 and TRBJ1-1; TRBD1 agrees at 9 bases. The germline V gene encodes CDR1 KGHSH and CDR2 LQKENI. The V and J ends lost 8 bases and 5 bases, in that order; junction bases with no gene match: 6. The CDR3 totals 13 residues. The CDR3 DNA is TGTGCCAGCGGACAGGGGAGATGGACTGAAGCTTTCTTT. Translating gives CASGQGRWTEAFF. The full variable domain, its missing parts supplied by reference TRBV18 and TRBJ1-1, is NAGVMQNPRHLVRRRGQEARLRCSPMKGHSHVYWYRQLPEEGLKFMVYLQKENIIDESGMPKERFSAEFPKEGPSILRIQQVVRGDSAAYFCASGQGRWTEAFFGQGTRLTVV.

The chain employs TRBV5-1 and TRBJ2-7, with TRBD2 identical over 9 bases. CDR3 length: 15 amino acids. V lost 0 bases, J lost 6 bases, and 7 bases stayed unmatched. The V gene's germline CDR1 is SGHRS and CDR2 YFSETQ. CDR3 in DNA: TGCGCCAGCAGCTTGGCGTTAGCGGGGGTCGGCGAGCAGTACTTC. Translating it yields CASSLALAGVGEQYF. Complete variable domain (other parts from reference TRBV5-1 and TRBJ2-7): KAGVTQTPRYLIKTRGQQVTLSCSPISGHRSVSWYQQTPGQGLQFLFEYFSETQRNKGNFPGRFSGRQFSNSRSEMNVSTLELGDSALYLCASSLALAGVGEQYFGPGTRLTVT.

This clone was counted only a few times. The chain links TRBV4-1 to TRBJ1-5; D is possibly TRBD1 (5 bases). There are 14 residues in the CDR3. Germline V gene sequence: CDR1 MGHRA, CDR2 YSYEKL. The V gene lost 1 base and the J gene lost 8 bases, with 12 bases spanning the gap. For the CDR3, the DNA is TGCGCCAGCAGCCAAGTTACAGGCTCGAAGCCCCAGCATTTT. Protein: CASSQVTGSKPQHF.

The chain is built from TRBV5-6 and TRBJ1-4; TRBD1 might be the D (6 bases). Looked up from germline, CDR1 is SGHDT and CDR2 is YYEEEE. The CDR3 is 14 residues long. Trimming removed 5 bases from V and 8 bases from J, with 16 bases in between. The CDR3 bases are TGTGCCAGCAGGTTACTGGGGGCTGGGGAAAAACTGTTTTTT. It codes for CASRLLGAGEKLFF.

The V gene is TRBV3-1 (or the pseudogene TRBV3-2), the J gene TRBJ1-4; 7 nucleotides agree with TRBD1. J gave up 6 bases and V 5 bases, and 6 bases lay outside the gene matches. Germline V lookup: CDR1 LGHDT, CDR2 YNNKEL (reference sequence). The CDR3 has 14 residues. CDR3 bases: TGTGCCAGCAGCGAACAGGGGAGGCATGAAAAACTGTTTTTT. Protein product: CASSEQGRHEKLFF.

The genes are TRBV9 and TRBJ1-4; D is perhaps TRBD1 (6 bases). The V gene lost 3 bases and the J gene lost 3 bases, with 15 bases spanning the gap. CDR1 and CDR2 from the germline V gene are SGDLS and YYNGEE. This CDR3 has 16 residues. CDR3 loop: CASSGFGGHPNEKLFF. For the CDR3, the DNA is TGTGCCAGCAGCGGGTTTGGGGGACACCCTAATGAAAAACTGTTTTTT.

The rearrangement links TRBV11-2 to TRBJ2-7; tentatively, D is TRBD2 (6 bases). Germline CDR1 SGHAT, CDR2 FQNNGV. CDR3 length: 13 amino acids. V shed 7 bases and J shed 1 base, with 11 bases lying between them. CDR3 bases: TGTGCCAGCACCCGGACTATTTCCTACGAGCAGTACTTC. Its translation is CASTRTISYEQYF.

This clone occurred a few times. This chain links TRBV5-1 with TRBJ1-1, with no clear D. Germline CDR1 SGHRS, CDR2 YFSETQ. CDR3 length: 14 amino acids. V was clipped by 2 bases and J by 2 bases, with 10 bases between them. The CDR3 DNA sequence: TGCGCCAGCAGCTTTGACCAGCGAAACACTGAAGCTTTCTTT. Translating it yields CASSFDQRNTEAFF.

V usage is TRBV6-5 and J usage is TRBJ1-3; no clear D. Germline values: CDR1 MNHEY, CDR2 SVGAGI. The length of the CDR3 is 12 residues. The ends were cut back, 6 bases at V and 4 bases at J, with 7 bases in the middle. In DNA form, the CDR3 reads TGTGCCAGCAGATCAACAGGAAACACCATATATTTT. Protein sequence: CASRSTGNTIYF.

V gene TRBV7-2 combines with J gene TRBJ2-3; TRBD2 matches 9 bases. Unmatched junction bases numbered 7, after V lost 6 bases and J lost 6 bases. Germline V gives CDR1 SGHTA, CDR2 FQGNSA. The CDR3 is made up of 14 amino acids. The CDR3 sequence is CASRSLAGPDTQYF. The CDR3 nucleotides read TGTGCCAGCAGATCCCTAGCGGGGCCGGATACGCAGTATTTT.

This chain links TRBV6-5 with TRBJ1-1; D unresolved. The V end was cut by 2 bases, the J end by 4 bases, with 8 bases between. Germline V CDR1 and CDR2: MNHEY, SVGAGI. The CDR3 sequence is 13 residues long. The CDR3 nucleotides are TGTGCCAGCAGTTACAAGTGGGGCACTGAAGCTTTCTTT. Its protein is CASSYKWGTEAFF.

V is TRBV2 and J is TRBJ2-3; a weak D match, TRBD1 (6 bases). The length of the CDR3 is 15 residues. Trimming removed 2 bases at V and 2 bases at J, with 11 bases between. The germline V gene encodes CDR1 SNHLY and CDR2 FYNNEI. CDR3 nucleotides: TGTGCCAGCAGTGAACAGGGGCCTAACACAGATACGCAGTATTTT. Amino acids: CASSEQGPNTDTQYF. Together with reference TRBV2 and TRBJ2-3, the CDR3 gives the full variable domain: EPEVTQTPSHQVTQMGQEVILRCVPISNHLYFYWYRQILGQKVEFLVSFYNNEISEKSEIFDDQFSVERPDGSNFTLKIRSTKLEDSAMYFCASSEQGPNTDTQYFGPGTRLTVL.

V gene TRBV6-6 combines with J gene TRBJ2-3; 7 positions agree with TRBD2. Trimming cost V 4 bases and J 1 base; bases outside gene matches: 8. The germline CDR1 and CDR2 sequences are MNHNY and SVGAGI (reference sequence). The CDR3 spans 16 residues. The CDR3 DNA reads as TGTGCCAGCAGTTCCGGTCCTAGCGGCCGCACAGATACGCAGTATTTT. This translates into CASSSGPSGRTDTQYF.

The V gene is TRBV12-5, the J gene TRBJ1-2; D unclear. CDR1 is LGHNT and CDR2 is FRNRAP in the germline V gene. CDR3 length: 15 amino acids. V was clipped by 5 bases and J by 5 bases, with 18 bases between them. In DNA, the CDR3 is TGTGCTAGTGGTCCTCACACCGGAACTCTATATGGCTACACCTTC. As protein: CASGPHTGTLYGYTF.

For this clone: The sample contains more than one DNA sequence encoding this CDR3. The chain is built from TRBV5-1 and TRBJ2-5; D unclear. Between the trimmed V and J ends, which lost 5 bases and 1 base, there was a span of 3 bases. From germline, CDR1 is SGHRS and CDR2 YFSETQ. This CDR3 comprises 11 residues. CDR3 nucleotides: TGCGCCAGCAGTCTCCAAGAGACCCAGTACTTC. It is translated as CASSLQETQYF.

This clone has just one count. V is TRBV24-1 and J is TRBJ2-3, with 7 positions matching TRBD2. The CDR3 spans 17 residues. With V trimmed by 4 bases and J by 3 bases, 12 bases remained unmatched. Germline V lookup: CDR1 KGHDR, CDR2 SFDVKD. CDR3 protein: CATSDPQAGGNTDTQYF. The CDR3, as DNA: TGTGCCACCAGTGACCCCCAAGCCGGGGGGAATACAGATACGCAGTATTTT.

This clone has only one observation. This chain links TRBV21-1 with TRBJ1-1. TRBV21-1 is noted as a pseudogene. This CDR3 has 17 amino acids. The CDR3 DNA is TGTGCCAGCAGCAAGTCCAGAGCCCTCCGGGGGAACACTGAAGCTTTCTTT. This gives the protein CASSKSRALRGNTEAFF.

The gene calls are TRBV29-1 and TRBJ1-1; D uncertain. V lost 4 bases to trimming and J lost 1 base, with 7 bases between them. The CDR3 is made up of 12 amino acids. Germline lookup yields CDR1 SQVTM and CDR2 ANQGSEA. CDR3 loop: CSVGRPNTEAFF. The CDR3 DNA follows: TGCAGCGTTGGAAGACCGAACACTGAAGCTTTCTTT.

Remarks on this clone: One end of the junction is discordant with germline, which a read error may explain. V usage is TRBV7-7 and J usage is TRBJ2-1; 7 bases agree with TRBD1. This CDR3 contains 13 residues. Germline CDR1 SSHAT, CDR2 FNYEAQ (reference sequence). The CDR3 coding sequence is TGTGCTAGCAGCTTTACAGGGGAAGGTGAGCAGTTCTTC. Protein product: CASSFTGEGEQFF.